The TCR beta chain under discussion was sequenced for a study of STAT5B mutations in CD4+ large granular lymphocyte leukemia. Overall study results and limits: CD4-sorted patient repertoires seemed more clonal than healthy CD4+ repertoires. No patients shared main leukemic clonotypes, though roughly 25% appeared at low frequency elsewhere.

Sequencing was at survey level. The table came from immunoSEQ multiplex PCR; TCRdb's copy has only in-frame clones and leaves some out. The sample has tens of thousands of clones, 70% to 75% seen once. For this clone: Its antigen is undetermined.

Buffy coats from healthy blood donors served as controls. Trimming left V 2 bases short and J 3 bases short, with 6 bases between. The germline CDR1 and CDR2 sequences are KGHSH and LQKENI. The CDR3 consists of 13 residues. The gene calls are TRBV18 and TRBJ2-3; tentative D call: TRBD2 (6 bases). The sequence came from a human donor in good health. Input material: CD4+ T cells from blood buffy coats. The CDR3 sequence is CASSPGGTDTQYF. CDR3 DNA: TGTGCCAGCTCACCAGGGGGGACAGATACGCAGTATTTT.